The 17 T cell receptor beta chains below were found in one sample sequenced in a study of blood T cell repertoires in COVID-19. Generated by immunoSEQ multiplex PCR, the TCRdb table keeps only in-frame clones and is missing some. Here the sample spans around 320,000 clones, roughly 87% being singletons. Sequenced: peripheral blood. The source of these receptors is a man aged 18 to 29 with active or convalescent COVID-19.

The rearrangement joins TRBV27 to TRBJ1-1; D is undetermined. The CDR3 has 13 amino acids. Germline CDR1 is MNHEY and CDR2 is SMNVEV (reference sequence). The V end lost 2 bases, the J end lost 4 bases, and 8 bases lay between the germline ends. The CDR3 reads CASSLSGFTEAFF. CDR3 DNA sequence: TGTGCCAGCAGTTTAAGCGGTTTCACTGAAGCTTTCTTT.

The count of this clone is one. The chain carries TRBV7-2 and TRBJ1-4; 7 bases align to TRBD1. This CDR3 contains 15 residues. CDR1 is SGHTA, CDR2 FQGNSA, per germline. V lost 1 base, J lost 10 bases, and 9 bases stayed unmatched. In nucleotides, the CDR3 is TGTGCCAGCAGCTTAGAGGGGACAGAAGAGGGAAAACTGTTTTTT. It translates to CASSLEGTEEGKLFF.

The V call is TRBV5-1, the J call TRBJ2-7; D might be TRBD1 (6 bases). V dropped 0 bases and J dropped 2 bases, with 9 bases sitting between them. This CDR3 has 14 amino acids. Germline V gene lookup returns CDR1 SGHRS and CDR2 YFSETQ. The CDR3 DNA sequence: TGCGCCAGCAGCTTGGTTGGACAGCCCTACGAGCAGTACTTC. Protein product: CASSLVGQPYEQYF.

The chain links TRBV12-2 to TRBJ2-7; the table names TRBD2, a call not compared with the DNA. TRBV12-2 is termed a pseudogene. The CDR3 extends over 16 amino acids. This CDR3 reads CASRLGLAGEVYEQYF. The CDR3 DNA sequence: TGTGCAAGTCGCTTAGGACTAGCGGGAGAGGTCTACGAGCAGTACTTC.

This clone showed up just once. The chain joins TRBV7-9 to TRBJ2-1; D is undetermined. Germline CDR1 and CDR2: SEHNR and FQNEAQ (reference sequence). V shed 3 bases and J shed 0 bases, with 9 bases lying between them. The CDR3 extends over 15 amino acids. CDR3 DNA sequence: TGTGCCAGCAGCTTGAGCGAAAGCTCCTACAATGAGCAGTTCTTC. Translated: CASSLSESSYNEQFF.

V usage is TRBV4-1 and J usage is TRBJ1-1; maybe TRBD1 (5 bases). V was shortened by 2 bases and J by 2 bases, with 15 bases between the two germline ends. The CDR3 contains 16 residues. Per the germline V gene, CDR1 is MGHRA and CDR2 is YSYEKL. The CDR3 region is CASSQSRASQNTEAFF. CDR3 coding DNA: TGCGCCAGCAGCCAAAGCAGGGCTTCCCAAAACACTGAAGCTTTCTTT.

This clone was seen only once. This chain links TRBV7-9 with TRBJ2-3; D is possibly TRBD2 (5 bases). The CDR3 is made up of 14 amino acids. Between the trimmed V and J ends, which lost 3 bases and 0 bases, there was a span of 7 bases. CDR1 is SEHNR and CDR2 is FQNEAQ in the germline V gene (reference sequence). DNA for the CDR3: TGTGCCAGCAGCTTGACTATGAGCACAGATACGCAGTATTTT. The encoded protein is CASSLTMSTDTQYF.

The V gene is TRBV10-3, the J gene TRBJ2-3, with a weak D call TRBD2 (7 bases). In germline, CDR1 is ENHRY, CDR2 SYGVKD. Trimming removed 2 bases from V and 6 bases from J, with 15 bases in between. This CDR3 is built from 15 residues. The CDR3 spells CAISERGGLGDTQYF. The CDR3, as DNA: TGTGCCATCAGTGAGCGCGGGGGCCTAGGGGATACGCAGTATTTT.

This clone was recorded a few times. J is TRBJ2-2 and V is TRBV14, with 9 bases matching TRBD2. The CDR3 runs 17 residues. The J segment lost 0 bases and the V segment lost 0 bases, leaving 2 bases of the junction unmatched. Germline V gives CDR1 SGHDN, CDR2 FVKESK. The CDR3 spells CASSQEAGGTNTGELFF. In nucleotides, the CDR3 is TGTGCCAGCAGCCAAGAGGCGGGGGGGACGAACACCGGGGAGCTGTTTTTT. Supplemented by reference TRBV14 and TRBJ2-2, the full variable domain reads EAGVTQFPSHSVIEKGQTVTLRCDPISGHDNLYWYRRVMGKEIKFLLHFVKESKQDESGMPNNRFLAERTGGTYSTLKVQPAELEDSGVYFCASSQEAGGTNTGELFFGEGSRLTVL.

The chain is built from TRBV29-1 and TRBJ2-5; perhaps TRBD2 as D (6 bases). This CDR3 region has 15 residues. V was cut by 4 bases and J by 2 bases, with 17 bases left in between. Germline V lookup: CDR1 SQVTM, CDR2 ANQGSEA. The CDR3 DNA follows: TGCAGCGTTGGGTATCGCGGGGAGGTACAAGAGACCCAGTACTTC. Its protein is CSVGYRGEVQETQYF.

The genes are TRBV5-4 and TRBJ2-3; 7 nucleotides agree with TRBD2. CDR3 length: 16 amino acids. Germline V gene lookup returns CDR1 SGHNT and CDR2 YYREEE (reference sequence). Trimming cost V 4 bases and J 3 bases; bases outside gene matches: 11. The CDR3 nucleotides are TGTGCCAGCAGCCCGGGGCAGGGAGGGCCAACAGATACGCAGTATTTT. It encodes CASSPGQGGPTDTQYF.

This clone has more than one count but fewer than ten. The CDR3: CASSYQGGQTYEQYF. CDR3 nucleotides: TGTGCCAGCAGTTATCAGGGGGGCCAAACCTACGAGCAGTACTTC. The chain carries TRBV6-5 and TRBJ2-7; D might be TRBD1 (7 bases). Germline loops: CDR1 MNHEY, CDR2 SVGAGI. This CDR3 region has 15 residues. V was cut by 3 bases and J by 2 bases, with 14 bases left in between.

In this sample, this clone turned up once. The J gene is TRBJ1-1, the V gene TRBV29-1, with 8 bases matching TRBD1. V gave up 1 base and J gave up 4 bases; unmatched junction bases: 11. The CDR3 has 16 residues. The germline V gene has CDR1 SQVTM and CDR2 ANQGSEA. DNA of the CDR3: TGCAGCGTTGAAGGAATTGGGGCCACAGGGGGCACTGAAGCTTTCTTT. Residues: CSVEGIGATGGTEAFF.

This clone was found once. The rearrangement uses TRBV11-2 and TRBJ1-2; 9 positions match TRBD1. V shed 5 bases and J 10 bases; nucleotides not matched to a gene: 8. Germline CDR1 SGHAT, CDR2 FQNNGV. CDR3 size: 13 residues. CDR3 DNA sequence: TGTGCCAGCAGCCAAAGCACAGGGGGCGACTACACCTTC. Its translation: CASSQSTGGDYTF.

The chain has TRBV5-8 and TRBJ2-2, with D hard to call. Germline loops: CDR1 SGHTS, CDR2 YDEGEE. V lost 0 bases and J lost 5, with 8 bases in between. This CDR3 comprises 14 residues. The CDR3 reads CASSLGLRTGELFF. DNA for the CDR3: TGTGCCAGCAGCTTGGGACTCCGGACCGGGGAGCTGTTTTTT. The whole variable domain, filled in from reference TRBV5-8 and TRBJ2-2, reads EAGVTQSPTHLIKTRGQQATLRCSPISGHTSVYWYQQALGLGLQFLLWYDEGEERNRGNFPPRFSGRQFPNYSSELNVNALELEDSALYLCASSLGLRTGELFFGEGSRLTVL.

This rearrangement joins TRBV3-1 (or the pseudogene TRBV3-2) to TRBJ2-3, with 16 bases that match TRBD2. Germline V gene sequence: CDR1 LGHDT, CDR2 YNNKEL (reference sequence). With V trimmed by 4 bases and J by 2 bases, 12 bases remained unmatched. The CDR3 covers 20 residues. The CDR3 protein is CASSLVVGTSGRAATDTQYF. The CDR3 nucleotides are TGTGCCAGCAGCCTCGTCGTAGGGACTAGCGGGAGGGCCGCCACAGATACGCAGTATTTT.

This clone was seen once. CDR3 DNA: TGTGCCAGCTCGGAGGGGGCGCGGTACGAGCAGTACTTC. Amino acid sequence: CASSEGARYEQYF. V usage is TRBV6-5 and J usage is TRBJ2-7, with a weak D call TRBD1 (7 bases). The germline V and J ends were trimmed by 8 bases and 4 bases, with 15 bases remaining between them. Per germline, CDR1 MNHEY and CDR2 SVGAGI. The CDR3 has 13 residues.